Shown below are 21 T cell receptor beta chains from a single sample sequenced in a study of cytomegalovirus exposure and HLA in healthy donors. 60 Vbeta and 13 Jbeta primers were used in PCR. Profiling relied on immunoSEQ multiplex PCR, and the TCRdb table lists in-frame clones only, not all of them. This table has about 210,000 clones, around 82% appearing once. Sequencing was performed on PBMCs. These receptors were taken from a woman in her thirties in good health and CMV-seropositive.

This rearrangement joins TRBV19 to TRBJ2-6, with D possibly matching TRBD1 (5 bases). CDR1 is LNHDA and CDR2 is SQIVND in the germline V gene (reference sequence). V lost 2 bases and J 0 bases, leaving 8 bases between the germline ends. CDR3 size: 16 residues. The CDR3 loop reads CASSIRGLSGANVLTF. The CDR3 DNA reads TGTGCCAGTAGTATAAGGGGCCTCTCTGGGGCCAACGTCCTGACTTTC.

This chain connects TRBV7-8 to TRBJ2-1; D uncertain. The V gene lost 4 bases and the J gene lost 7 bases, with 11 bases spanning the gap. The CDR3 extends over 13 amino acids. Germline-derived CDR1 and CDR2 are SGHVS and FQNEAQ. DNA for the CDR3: TGTGCCAGCAGCTCTCCTGTCTATAATGAGCAGTTCTTC. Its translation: CASSSPVYNEQFF.

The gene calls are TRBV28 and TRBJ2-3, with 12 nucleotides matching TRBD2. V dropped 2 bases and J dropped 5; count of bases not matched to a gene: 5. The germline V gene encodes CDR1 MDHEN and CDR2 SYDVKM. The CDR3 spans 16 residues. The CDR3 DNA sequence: TGTGCCAGCAGTTTAAGGCTAGCGGGAGGGGGAGATACGCAGTATTTT. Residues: CASSLRLAGGGDTQYF.

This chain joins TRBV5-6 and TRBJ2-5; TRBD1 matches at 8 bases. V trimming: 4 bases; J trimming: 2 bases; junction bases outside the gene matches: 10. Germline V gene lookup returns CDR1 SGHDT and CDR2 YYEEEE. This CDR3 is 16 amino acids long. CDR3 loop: CASSGYLRQGQETQYF. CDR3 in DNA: TGTGCCAGCAGCGGTTACCTGAGACAGGGGCAAGAGACCCAGTACTTC.

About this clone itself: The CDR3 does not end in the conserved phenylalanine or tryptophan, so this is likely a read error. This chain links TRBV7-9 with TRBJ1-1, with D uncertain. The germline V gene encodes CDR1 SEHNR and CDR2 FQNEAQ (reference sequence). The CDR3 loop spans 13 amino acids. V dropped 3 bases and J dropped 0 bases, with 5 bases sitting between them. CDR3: CASSFTVNTEAFL. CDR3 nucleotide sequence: TGTGCCAGCAGCTTTACAGTGAACACTGAAGCTTTCCTT.

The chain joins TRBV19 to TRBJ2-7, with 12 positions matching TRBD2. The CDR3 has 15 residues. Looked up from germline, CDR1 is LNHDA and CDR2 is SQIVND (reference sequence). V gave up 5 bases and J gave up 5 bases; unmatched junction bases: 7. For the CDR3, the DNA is TGTGCCAGTAGTTTGCTAGCGGGAGGGCCCCACGAGCAGTACTTC. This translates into CASSLLAGGPHEQYF.

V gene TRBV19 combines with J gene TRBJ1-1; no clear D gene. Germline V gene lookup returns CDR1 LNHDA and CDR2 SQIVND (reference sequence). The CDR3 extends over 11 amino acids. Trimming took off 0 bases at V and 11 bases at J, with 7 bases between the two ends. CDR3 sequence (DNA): TGTGCCAGTAGTATAGACGAGAGGGCTTTCTTT. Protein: CASSIDERAFF.

The CDR3 spells CASSLREGETDTQYF. The CDR3 DNA reads TGTGCCAGCAGTTTACGAGAGGGAGAGACAGATACGCAGTATTTT. The chain uses TRBV28 and TRBJ2-3, with D possibly TRBD2 on 5 matching bases. The germline V and J ends were trimmed by 2 bases and 3 bases, with 12 bases remaining between them. The CDR3 sequence is 15 residues long. Per the germline V gene, CDR1 is MDHEN and CDR2 is SYDVKM.

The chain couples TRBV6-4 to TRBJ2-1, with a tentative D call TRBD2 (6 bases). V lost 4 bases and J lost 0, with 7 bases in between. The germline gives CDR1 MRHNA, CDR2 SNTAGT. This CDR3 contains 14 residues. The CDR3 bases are TGTGCCAGCAGTGCGGGAGACTCCTACAATGAGCAGTTCTTC. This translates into CASSAGDSYNEQFF.

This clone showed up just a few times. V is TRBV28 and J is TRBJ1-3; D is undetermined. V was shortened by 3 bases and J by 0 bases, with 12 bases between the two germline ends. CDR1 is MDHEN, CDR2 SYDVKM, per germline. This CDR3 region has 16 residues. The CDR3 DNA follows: TGTGCCAGCAGTTTGGGGAGTATCTTCTCTGGAAACACCATATATTTT. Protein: CASSLGSIFSGNTIYF.

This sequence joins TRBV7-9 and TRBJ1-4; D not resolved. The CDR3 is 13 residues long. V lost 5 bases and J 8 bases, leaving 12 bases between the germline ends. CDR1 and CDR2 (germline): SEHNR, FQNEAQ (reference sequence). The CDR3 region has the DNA TGTGCCAGCAGCCCGGGATTGTACGAAAAACTGTTTTTT. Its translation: CASSPGLYEKLFF.

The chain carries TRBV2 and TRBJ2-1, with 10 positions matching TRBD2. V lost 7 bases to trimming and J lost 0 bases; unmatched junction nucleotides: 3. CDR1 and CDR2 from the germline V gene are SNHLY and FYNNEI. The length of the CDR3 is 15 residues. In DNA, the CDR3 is TGTGCCAGCAAGAGACTAGCGGGCTCCTACAATGAGCAGTTCTTC. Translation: CASKRLAGSYNEQFF.

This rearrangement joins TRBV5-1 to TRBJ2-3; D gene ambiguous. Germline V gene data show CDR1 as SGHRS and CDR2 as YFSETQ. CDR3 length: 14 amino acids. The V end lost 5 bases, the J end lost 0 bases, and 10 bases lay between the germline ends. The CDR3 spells CASSEGGSTDTQYF. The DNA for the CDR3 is TGCGCCAGCAGTGAAGGCGGCAGCACAGATACGCAGTATTTT. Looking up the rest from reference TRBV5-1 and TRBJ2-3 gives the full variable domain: KAGVTQTPRYLIKTRGQQVTLSCSPISGHRSVSWYQQTPGQGLQFLFEYFSETQRNKGNFPGRFSGRQFSNSRSEMNVSTLELGDSALYLCASSEGGSTDTQYFGPGTRLTVL.

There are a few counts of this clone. For the CDR3, the DNA is TGCGCCAGCAGCTTGGATCAGGGGATTGGTACCCTCCACTTT. It encodes CASSLDQGIGTLHF. This chain joins TRBV5-1 and TRBJ1-6, with D possibly matching TRBD1 (6 bases). Deletions cut 0 bases from V and 14 bases from J, with 15 bases between. The germline CDR1 and CDR2 sequences are SGHRS and YFSETQ. The CDR3 is 14 residues long. Complete variable domain (other parts from reference TRBV5-1 and TRBJ1-6): KAGVTQTPRYLIKTRGQQVTLSCSPISGHRSVSWYQQTPGQGLQFLFEYFSETQRNKGNFPGRFSGRQFSNSRSEMNVSTLELGDSALYLCASSLDQGIGTLHFGNGTRLTVT.

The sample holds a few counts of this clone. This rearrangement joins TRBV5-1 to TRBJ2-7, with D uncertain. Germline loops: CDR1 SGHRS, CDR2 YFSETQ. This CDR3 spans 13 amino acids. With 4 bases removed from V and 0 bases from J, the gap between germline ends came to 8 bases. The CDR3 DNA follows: TGCGCCAGCAGCCGAGGTCCCTCCTACGAGCAGTACTTC. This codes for CASSRGPSYEQYF.

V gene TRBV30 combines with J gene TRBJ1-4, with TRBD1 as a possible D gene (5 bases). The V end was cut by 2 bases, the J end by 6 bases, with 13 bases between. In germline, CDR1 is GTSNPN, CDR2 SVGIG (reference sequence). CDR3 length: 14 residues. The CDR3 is CAWSLSGYDEKLFF. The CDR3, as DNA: TGTGCCTGGAGTTTATCAGGGTATGATGAAAAACTGTTTTTT.

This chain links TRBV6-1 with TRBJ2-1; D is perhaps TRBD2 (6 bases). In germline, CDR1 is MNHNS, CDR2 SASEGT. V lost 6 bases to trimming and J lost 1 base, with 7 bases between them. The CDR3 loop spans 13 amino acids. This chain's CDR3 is CASRGTSYNEQFF. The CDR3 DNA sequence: TGTGCCAGCAGGGGGACTTCCTACAATGAGCAGTTCTTC.

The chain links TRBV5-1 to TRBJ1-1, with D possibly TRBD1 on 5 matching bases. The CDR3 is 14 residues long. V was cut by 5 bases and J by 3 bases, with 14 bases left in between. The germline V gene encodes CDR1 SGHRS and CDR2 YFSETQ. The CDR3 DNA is TGCGCCAGCAGTCAGACAGTCGGCGACACTGAAGCTTTCTTT. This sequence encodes CASSQTVGDTEAFF.

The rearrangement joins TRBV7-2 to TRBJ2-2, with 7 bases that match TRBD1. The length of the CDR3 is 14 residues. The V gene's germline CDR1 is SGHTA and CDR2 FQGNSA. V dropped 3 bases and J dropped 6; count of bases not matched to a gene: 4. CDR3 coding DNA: TGTGCCAGCAGCTTTTACAGGGGAGCCGGGGAGCTGTTTTTT. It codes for CASSFYRGAGELFF. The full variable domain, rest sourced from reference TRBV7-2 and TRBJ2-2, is GAGVSQSPSNKVTEKGKDVELRCDPISGHTALYWYRQSLGQGLEFLIYFQGNSAPDKSGLPSDRFSAERTGGSVSTLTIQRTQQEDSAVYLCASSFYRGAGELFFGEGSRLTVL.

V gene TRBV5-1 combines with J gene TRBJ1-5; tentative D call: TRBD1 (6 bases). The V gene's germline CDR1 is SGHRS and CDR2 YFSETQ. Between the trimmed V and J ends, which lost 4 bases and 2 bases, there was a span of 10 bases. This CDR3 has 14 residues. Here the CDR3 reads CASSLDSRNQPQHF. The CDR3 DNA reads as TGCGCCAGCAGCCTGGACAGTCGCAATCAGCCCCAGCATTTT.

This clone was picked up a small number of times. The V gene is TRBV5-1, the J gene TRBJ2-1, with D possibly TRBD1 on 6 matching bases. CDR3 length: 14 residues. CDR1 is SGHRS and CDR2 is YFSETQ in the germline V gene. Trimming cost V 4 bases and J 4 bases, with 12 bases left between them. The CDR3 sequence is CASSLGQMYNEQFF. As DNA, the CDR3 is TGCGCCAGCAGCCTCGGACAGATGTACAATGAGCAGTTCTTC.